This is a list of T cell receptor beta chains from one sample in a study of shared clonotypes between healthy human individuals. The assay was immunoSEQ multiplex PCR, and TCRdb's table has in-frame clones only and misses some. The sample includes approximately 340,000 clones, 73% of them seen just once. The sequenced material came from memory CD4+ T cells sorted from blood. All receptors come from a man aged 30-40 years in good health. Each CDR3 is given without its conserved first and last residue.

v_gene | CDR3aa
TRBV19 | ASSIVLVGGIRARTQY
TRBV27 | ASSGGRGSGNTIY
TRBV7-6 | ASSQGHLNTEAF
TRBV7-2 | ASSLQAYEQY
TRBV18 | ASSPPVQGAKQY
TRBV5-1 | ASSLGQGRDIQY
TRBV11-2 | ASSASSGDTGELF
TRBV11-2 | ASSRLAGNKDTQY
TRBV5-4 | ASSISGPIYEQY
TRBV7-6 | ASSLELGEQY
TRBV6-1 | ASSSIYGSSYEQY
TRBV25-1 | ASSEDWGVKETQY
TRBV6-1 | ASSEVKGSQETQY
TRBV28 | ASSLGMAGEAQY
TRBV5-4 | ASRKASASTDTQY
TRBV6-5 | ASTRDGTYEQY
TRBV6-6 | ASSYGMGAF
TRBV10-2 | ASGSLEGTEAF
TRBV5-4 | ASSLATGTNSYEQY
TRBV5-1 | ASSKQGLNTEAF
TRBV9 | ASSVDPLDLTVSEQY
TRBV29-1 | SVLRVYNEQF
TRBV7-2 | ASNPVTGDYGYT
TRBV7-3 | ASSLAGGPSEQY
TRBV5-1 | ASSLEKTQY
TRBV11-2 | ASSLGGWGEQF
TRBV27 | ASSLSSGHEQY
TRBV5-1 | ASSSSPDPLNSPLH
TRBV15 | ATSTGLADLGEQY
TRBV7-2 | ASRPFRGGEQY
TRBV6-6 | ASSANLEQY
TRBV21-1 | ASSILDRVGTDTQY
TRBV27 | ASSLNPGISGYT
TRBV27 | ASSLGRGSGGSREQF
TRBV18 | ASSPIPQGNQPQH
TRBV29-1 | SVGKDTNTGELF
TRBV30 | AWSVQASLYGYT
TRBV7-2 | ASSLGQGKVYEQY
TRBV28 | ASYAGTAAHEQY
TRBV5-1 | ASRTGPDGYT
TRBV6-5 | ASRLRGDGDTQY
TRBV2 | AANRGLNQPQH
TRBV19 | ASSVLAGAGDTQY
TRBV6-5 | ASSSAGGHSYNEQF
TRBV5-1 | ASSLNTGELF
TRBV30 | AWSLGLGNQPQH
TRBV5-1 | ASSLGGGRVTEAF
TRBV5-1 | ASSLVGGYTGANVLT